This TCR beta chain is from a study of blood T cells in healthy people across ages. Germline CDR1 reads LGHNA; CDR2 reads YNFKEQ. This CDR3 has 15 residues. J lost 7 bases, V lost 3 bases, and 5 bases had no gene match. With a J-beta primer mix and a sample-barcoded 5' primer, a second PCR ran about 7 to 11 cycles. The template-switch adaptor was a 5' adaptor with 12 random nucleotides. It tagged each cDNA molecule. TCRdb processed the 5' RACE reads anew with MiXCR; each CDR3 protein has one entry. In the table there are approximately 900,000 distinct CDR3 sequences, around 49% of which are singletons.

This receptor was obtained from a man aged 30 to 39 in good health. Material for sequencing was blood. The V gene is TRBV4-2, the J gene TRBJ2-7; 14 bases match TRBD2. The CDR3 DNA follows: TGTGCCAGCAGCCAGGGACTAGCGGGAGACAATGAGCAGTACTTC. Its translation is CASSQGLAGDNEQYF.